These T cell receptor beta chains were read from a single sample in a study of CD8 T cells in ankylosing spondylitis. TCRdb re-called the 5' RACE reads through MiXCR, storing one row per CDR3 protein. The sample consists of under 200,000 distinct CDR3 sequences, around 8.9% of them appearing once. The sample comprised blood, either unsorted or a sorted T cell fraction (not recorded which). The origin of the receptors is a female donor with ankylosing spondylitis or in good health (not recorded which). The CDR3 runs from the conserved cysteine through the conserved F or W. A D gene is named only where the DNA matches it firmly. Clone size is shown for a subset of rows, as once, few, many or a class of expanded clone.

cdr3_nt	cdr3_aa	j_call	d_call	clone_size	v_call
TGCAGCGTTGAAGCGCACGACTACGAGCAGTACTTC	CSVEAHDYEQYF	TRBJ2-7	.	.	TRBV29-1
TGTGCCAGCAGCTTGGATGGGATGGCCACGGATACGCAGTATTTT	CASSLDGMATDTQYF	TRBJ2-3	.	few	TRBV5-4
TGTGCCAGCAGCTCCGAGAGGGGTGACATTCAGTACTTC	CASSSERGDIQYF	TRBJ2-4	.	many	TRBV4-2
TGTGCCAGCAGCGTGGGTACCGGGACGGTTGACTACGAGCAGTACTTC	CASSVGTGTVDYEQYF	TRBJ2-7	.	few	TRBV9
TGTGCCAGCACTCTTACAGGGGCCCCGCAAGAGACCCATTACTTC	CASTLTGAPQETHYF	TRBJ2-5	TRBD1	.	TRBV27
TGTGCCAGCAGCTTAGCGAACGGAGAGACCCAGTACTTC	CASSLANGETQYF	TRBJ2-5	.	.	TRBV7-9
TGTGCCAGCTGGGCGGTGAACACTGAAGCTTTCTTT	CASWAVNTEAFF	TRBJ1-1	.	.	TRBV12-3/TRBV12-4
TGCGCCAGCAGCCAAGAAGGTTCTAGCGGACGTAACACCGGGGAGCTGTTTTTT	CASSQEGSSGRNTGELFF	TRBJ2-2	TRBD2	few	TRBV4-3
TGTGCCAGCAGCCAGTCGGGGACTGAAGCTTTCTTT	CASSQSGTEAFF	TRBJ1-1	.	.	TRBV16
TGTGCCAGCAGCCACTTGGTCGGGGACCTCCAAGAGACCCAGTACTTC	CASSHLVGDLQETQYF	TRBJ2-5	.	.	TRBV4-2
TGTGCCACCAGCTCCGAGGACGATGAGCAGTTCTTC	CATSSEDDEQFF	TRBJ2-1	.	.	TRBV15
TGTGCCAGCAGCGCATGGGGGGCGGGAGGACACAATGAGCAGTTCTTC	CASSAWGAGGHNEQFF	TRBJ2-1	TRBD2	.	TRBV9
TGTGCCAGCAGCCGAGAGGCTAGCTCCACCGGGGAGCTGTTTTTT	CASSREASSTGELFF	TRBJ2-2	.	few	TRBV7-2
TGTGCCAGCAGCCCAGTGGGAGGCTACACCTTC	CASSPVGGYTF	TRBJ1-2	.	.	TRBV7-2
TGCGCCAGCAGCTATAATCAGCCCCAGCATTTT	CASSYNQPQHF	TRBJ1-5	.	few	TRBV5-1
TGTGCCAGCAGTTCCTCTTTCTTCCGGAGGACTAGCCACGAGCAGTACTTC	CASSSSFFRRTSHEQYF	TRBJ2-7	TRBD2	few	TRBV27
TGCGCCAGCTCCCTCCCAGGGACCTCCTACGAGCAGTACTTC	CASSLPGTSYEQYF	TRBJ2-7	.	many	TRBV4-1